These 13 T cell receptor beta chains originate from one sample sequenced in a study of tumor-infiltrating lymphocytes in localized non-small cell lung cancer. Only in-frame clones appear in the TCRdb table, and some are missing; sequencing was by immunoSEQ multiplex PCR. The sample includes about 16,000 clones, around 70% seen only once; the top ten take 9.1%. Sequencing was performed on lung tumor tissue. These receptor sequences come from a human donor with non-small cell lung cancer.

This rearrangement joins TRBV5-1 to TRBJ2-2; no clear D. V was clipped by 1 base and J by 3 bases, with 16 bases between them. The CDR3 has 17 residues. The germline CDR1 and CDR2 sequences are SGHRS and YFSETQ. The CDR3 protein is CASSLRPVALYTGELFF. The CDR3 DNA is TGCGCCAGCAGCTTGAGGCCTGTCGCGTTATACACCGGGGAGCTGTTTTTT.

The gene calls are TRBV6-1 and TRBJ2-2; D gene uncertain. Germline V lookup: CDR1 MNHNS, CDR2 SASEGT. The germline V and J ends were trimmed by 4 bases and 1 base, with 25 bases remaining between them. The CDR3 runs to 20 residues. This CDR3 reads CASSALGGPLLLENTGELFF. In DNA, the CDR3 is TGTGCCAGCAGTGCCCTGGGTGGGCCACTACTCCTCGAGAACACCGGGGAGCTGTTTTTT.

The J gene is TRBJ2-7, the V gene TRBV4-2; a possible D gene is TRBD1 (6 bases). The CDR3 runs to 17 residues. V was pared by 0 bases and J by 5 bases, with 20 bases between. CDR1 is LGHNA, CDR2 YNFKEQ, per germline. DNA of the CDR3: TGTGCCAGCAGCCAAGAGGTTCAACAGGGAACAGGTAACGAGCAGTACTTC. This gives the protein CASSQEVQQGTGNEQYF.

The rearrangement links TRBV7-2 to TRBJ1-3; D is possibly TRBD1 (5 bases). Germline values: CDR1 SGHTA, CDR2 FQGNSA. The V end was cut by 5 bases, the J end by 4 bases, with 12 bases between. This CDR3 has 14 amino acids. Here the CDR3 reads CASSLQVAGNTIYF. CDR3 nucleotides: TGTGCCAGCAGCCTACAGGTTGCCGGAAACACCATATATTTT. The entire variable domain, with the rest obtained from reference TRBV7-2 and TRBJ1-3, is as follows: GAGVSQSPSNKVTEKGKDVELRCDPISGHTALYWYRQSLGQGLEFLIYFQGNSAPDKSGLPSDRFSAERTGGSVSTLTIQRTQQEDSAVYLCASSLQVAGNTIYFGEGSWLTVV.

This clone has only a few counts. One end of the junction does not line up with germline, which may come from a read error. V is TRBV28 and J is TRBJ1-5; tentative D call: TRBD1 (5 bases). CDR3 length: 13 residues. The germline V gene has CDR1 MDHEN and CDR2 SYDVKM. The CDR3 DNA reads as TGTGCCACCAGTTTGGGGGTTAATCAGCCCCAGCATTTT. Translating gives CATSLGVNQPQHF.

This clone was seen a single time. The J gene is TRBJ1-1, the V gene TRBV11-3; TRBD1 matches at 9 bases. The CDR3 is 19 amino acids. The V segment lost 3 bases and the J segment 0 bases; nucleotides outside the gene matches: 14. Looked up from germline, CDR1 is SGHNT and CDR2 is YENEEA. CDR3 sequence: CASSFPPPGQGFLNTEAFF. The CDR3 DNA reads TGTGCCAGCAGCTTCCCCCCTCCGGGACAGGGATTTTTGAACACTGAAGCTTTCTTT.

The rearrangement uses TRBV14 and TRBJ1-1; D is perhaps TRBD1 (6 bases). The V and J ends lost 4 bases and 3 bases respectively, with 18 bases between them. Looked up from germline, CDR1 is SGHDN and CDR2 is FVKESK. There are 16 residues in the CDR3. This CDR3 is CASSPTGHRWDTEAFF. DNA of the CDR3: TGTGCCAGCAGCCCTACGGGACACCGGTGGGACACTGAAGCTTTCTTT.

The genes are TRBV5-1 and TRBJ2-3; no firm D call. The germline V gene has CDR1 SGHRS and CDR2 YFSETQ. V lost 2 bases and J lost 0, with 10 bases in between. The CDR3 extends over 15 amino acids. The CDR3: CASSFKGSSTDTQYF. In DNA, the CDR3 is TGCGCCAGCAGCTTCAAGGGAAGTAGCACAGATACGCAGTATTTT.

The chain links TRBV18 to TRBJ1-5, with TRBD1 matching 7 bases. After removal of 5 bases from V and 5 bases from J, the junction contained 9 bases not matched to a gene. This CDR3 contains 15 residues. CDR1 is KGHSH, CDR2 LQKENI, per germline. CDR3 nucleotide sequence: TGTGCCAGCTCATACCAGGTAGGGGGCCATCAGCCCCAGCATTTT. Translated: CASSYQVGGHQPQHF.

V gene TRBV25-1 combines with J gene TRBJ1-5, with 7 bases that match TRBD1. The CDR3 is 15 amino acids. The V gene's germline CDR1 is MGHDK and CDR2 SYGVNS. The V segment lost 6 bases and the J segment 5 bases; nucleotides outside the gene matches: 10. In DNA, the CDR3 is TGTGCCAGCAGCGGTGACAGGGAGGGCTATCAGCCCCAGCATTTT. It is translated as CASSGDREGYQPQHF.

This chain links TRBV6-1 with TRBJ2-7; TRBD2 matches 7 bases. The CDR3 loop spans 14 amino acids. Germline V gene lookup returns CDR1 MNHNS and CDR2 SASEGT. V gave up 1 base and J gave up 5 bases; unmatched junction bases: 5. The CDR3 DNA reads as TGTGCCAGCAGTGAAGGGAGCGGGGTCCACGAGCAGTACTTC. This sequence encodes CASSEGSGVHEQYF.

The CDR3 coding sequence is TGTGCCAGCAACCACAGGGGACGTGATCAGCCCCAGCATTTT. Protein product: CASNHRGRDQPQHF. V is TRBV7-2 and J is TRBJ1-5; 7 bases match TRBD1. This CDR3 region has 14 residues. After removal of 7 bases from V and 5 bases from J, the junction contained 8 bases not matched to a gene. CDR1 and CDR2 (germline): SGHTA, FQGNSA.

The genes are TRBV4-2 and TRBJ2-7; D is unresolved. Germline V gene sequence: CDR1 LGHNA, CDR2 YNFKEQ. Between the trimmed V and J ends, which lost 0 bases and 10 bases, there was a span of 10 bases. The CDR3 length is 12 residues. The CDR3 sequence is CASSQDGGAQYF. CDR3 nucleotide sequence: TGTGCCAGCAGCCAAGATGGCGGCGCTCAGTACTTC.